Given below is one TCR beta chain in context. Its specificity is unknown. Trimming stripped 4 bases from V and 2 bases from J, with 13 bases between. The CDR3 has 14 amino acids. CDR1 is SGHKS and CDR2 is YYEKEE in the germline V gene (reference sequence). The sample comes from a study of graft-versus-host responses after intestinal transplantation. Study as a whole: Recipients were all induced with anti-thymocyte globulin, then given tacrolimus and steroids for about 3 years. Study results and caveats: Recipient marrow contained GvH clones, some of which appeared first in ileum or blood.

Here immunoSEQ multiplex PCR was the method, and the copy in TCRdb shows in-frame clones only, minus some. The profile shows about 17,000 clones, roughly three quarters of them singletons. To release intraepithelial and lamina propria lymphocytes, the graft tissue was processed. This sequence was found in a human patient who received an intestinal transplant, so some T cells may come from the graft donor. The rearrangement joins TRBV5-5 to TRBJ2-7; D uncertain. The source material was ileum tissue, sampled approximately 420 days after intestinal transplant. The chain's CDR3 is CASSPQPSTYEQYF. DNA of the CDR3: TGTGCCAGCAGCCCCCAGCCAAGCACCTACGAGCAGTACTTC.